These 5 T cell receptor beta chains were all obtained from the same sample, sequenced in a study of blood T cell repertoires in COVID-19. Only in-frame clones appear in the TCRdb table, and some are missing; sequencing was by immunoSEQ multiplex PCR. This sample has 95,000 to 110,000 clones, with 84% found just once. The material sequenced was peripheral blood. These TCRs come from a human donor in a cohort sampled during active or convalescent COVID-19.

The rearrangement links TRBV11-2 to TRBJ2-7, with 10 bases that match TRBD1. After removal of 5 bases from V and 1 base from J, the junction contained 8 bases not matched to a gene. There are 16 residues in the CDR3. CDR1 and CDR2 from the germline V gene are SGHAT and FQNNGV. The CDR3 loop reads CASSPRTGGESYEQYF. The CDR3 DNA is TGTGCCAGCAGCCCCCGGACAGGGGGGGAATCCTACGAGCAGTACTTC.

The chain joins TRBV6-5 to TRBJ1-1; no clear D gene. The ends were cut back, 10 bases at V and 1 base at J, with 7 bases in the middle. The germline gives CDR1 MNHEY, CDR2 SVGAGI. This CDR3 has 11 residues. This CDR3 is CATFRNTEAFF. CDR3 DNA: TGTGCCACCTTTCGGAACACTGAAGCTTTCTTT.

This clone was seen a handful of times. The V and J genes are TRBV9 and TRBJ2-1; D might be TRBD1 (6 bases). V gave up 5 bases and J gave up 7 bases, with 19 bases separating them. The CDR3 is 15 residues long. The germline V gene encodes CDR1 SGDLS and CDR2 YYNGEE. The CDR3 DNA reads as TGTGCCAGCAGTTTCAGGGGTAGGGAAAATAATGAGCAGTTCTTC. It translates to CASSFRGRENNEQFF.

The chain links TRBV19 to TRBJ1-5; no definite D call. Germline-derived CDR1 and CDR2 are LNHDA and SQIVND (reference sequence). Trimming cost V 3 bases and J 0 bases, with 12 bases left between them. The CDR3 has 16 residues. CDR3 amino acids: CASSMFGGYSNQPQHF. The CDR3 DNA reads TGTGCCAGTAGTATGTTTGGAGGTTATAGCAATCAGCCCCAGCATTTT.

The chain uses TRBV12-5 and TRBJ2-7; D possibly corresponds to TRBD2 (5 bases). With 0 bases removed from V and 6 bases from J, the gap between germline ends came to 15 bases. CDR1 and CDR2 (germline): LGHNT, FRNRAP. This CDR3 spans 15 amino acids. CDR3 sequence reads: CASGLVLEGVGEQYF. In DNA form, the CDR3 reads TGTGCTAGTGGTTTGGTTCTCGAGGGTGTAGGCGAGCAGTACTTC.